This TCR beta chain stems from a study of T-cell memory formation after mild COVID-19. TCRdb used MiXCR to reprocess the 5' RACE reads, holding one entry per CDR3 protein. Of 450,000 to 700,000 distinct CDR3 sequences listed, about 20% were seen once; the top ten hold about 11%. The CDR3 sequence is 10 residues long. Trimming left V 5 bases short and J 5 bases short, with 3 bases between. The chain joins TRBV12-3 or TRBV12-4 to TRBJ1-2; D is ambiguous. The sample comprised PBMCs or a T cell subset sorted from them (not recorded which). The clonotype originates from an adult woman who had mild COVID-19 (a few samples of this study predate the infection). Cell type and time point are not known. The CDR3 nucleotides read TGTGCCAGCAGTGGATATGGCTACACCTTC. It yields the protein CASSGYGYTF.